The 4 T cell receptor beta chains in this list originate from one sample, sequenced in a study of blood T cell repertoires in COVID-19. Here immunoSEQ multiplex PCR was the method, and the copy in TCRdb shows in-frame clones only, minus some. In the table there are over 300,000 clones, 85% of which are singletons. The sample consisted of peripheral blood. The receptors derive from a human donor in a cohort sampled during active COVID-19.

The chain couples TRBV12-5 to TRBJ2-1; D is unclear. CDR3 length equals 14 residues. Trimming took off 7 bases at V and 0 bases at J, with 10 bases between the two ends. CDR1 is LGHNT and CDR2 is FRNRAP in the germline V gene. CDR3 nucleotides: TGTGCTAGTGCCCTGAGAAGCTCCTACAATGAGCAGTTCTTC. It specifies CASALRSSYNEQFF.

The chain recombines TRBV14 with TRBJ2-4, with 14 bases identical to TRBD2. In germline, CDR1 is SGHDN, CDR2 FVKESK. This CDR3 region has 19 residues. After removal of 1 base from V and 1 base from J, the junction contained 6 bases not matched to a gene. The CDR3 spells CASSQGRLAGGPAKNIQYF. Here the CDR3 DNA reads TGTGCCAGCAGCCAAGGTCGACTAGCGGGGGGGCCTGCCAAAAACATTCAGTACTTC.

This clone was counted once. The CDR3, as DNA: TGCAGCGCACCAACTAGCGGGACGTCCTACGAGCAGTACTTC. Translating gives CSAPTSGTSYEQYF. The V call is TRBV29-1, the J call TRBJ2-7, with 10 bases aligning to TRBD2. CDR1 is SQVTM, CDR2 ANQGSEA, per germline. The V and J ends lost 7 bases and 1 base, in that order; junction bases with no gene match: 7. CDR3 size: 14 residues.

The chain couples TRBV29-1 to TRBJ1-2; 8 bases fit TRBD1. With 5 bases clipped from V and 3 bases from J, the junction kept 5 bases outside the gene matches. Germline loops: CDR1 SQVTM, CDR2 ANQGSEA. CDR3 length: 13 amino acids. The chain's CDR3 is CSVHRGGHYGYTF. In DNA, the CDR3 is TGCAGCGTTCACAGGGGGGGCCACTATGGCTACACCTTC.